The entry that follows covers one T cell receptor (beta chain) sequence. Its cognate antigen is unknown. Using immunoSEQ multiplex PCR, the repertoire was profiled, and TCRdb retains in-frame clones only, with some absent. This repertoire shows about 66,000 clones, about 97% found once; its top ten account for around 1.5%. The data stem from a study of cytomegalovirus exposure and HLA in healthy donors. The study's findings and limits: Associated with cytomegalovirus, according to the listing, were 164 TCR beta chains. According to a later analysis, TCR clusters from the first cohort tended to co-occur in the 120 or so validation repertoires.

This sequence was found in a woman in her late teens or twenties in good health and CMV-seropositive. Sample: PBMCs.

CDR3: CASSWQGTEAFF. In nucleotides, the CDR3 is TGTGCCAGCAGTTGGCAGGGTACTGAAGCTTTCTTT. The chain carries TRBV27 and TRBJ1-1; D is possibly TRBD1 (5 bases). The CDR3 is made up of 12 amino acids. Trimming cost V 4 bases and J 5 bases, with 8 bases left between them. Per the germline V gene, CDR1 is MNHEY and CDR2 is SMNVEV (reference sequence).